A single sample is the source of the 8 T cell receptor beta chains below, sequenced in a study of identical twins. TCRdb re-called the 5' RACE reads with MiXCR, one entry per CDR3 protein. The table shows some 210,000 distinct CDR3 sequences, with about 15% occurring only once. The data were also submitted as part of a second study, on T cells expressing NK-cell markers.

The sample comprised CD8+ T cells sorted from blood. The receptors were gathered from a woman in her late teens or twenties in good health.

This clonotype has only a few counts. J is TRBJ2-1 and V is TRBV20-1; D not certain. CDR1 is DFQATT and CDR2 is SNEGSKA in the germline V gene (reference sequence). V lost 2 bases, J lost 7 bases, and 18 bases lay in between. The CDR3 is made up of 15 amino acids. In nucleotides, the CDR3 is TGCAGTGCTAGAAAGGTTCACGGTATTAGGAATGAGCAGTTCTTC. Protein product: CSARKVHGIRNEQFF.

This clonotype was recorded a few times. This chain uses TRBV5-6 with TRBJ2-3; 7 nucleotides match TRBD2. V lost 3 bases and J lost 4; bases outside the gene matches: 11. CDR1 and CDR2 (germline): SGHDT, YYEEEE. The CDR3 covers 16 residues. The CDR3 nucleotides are TGTGCCAGCAGCTCGGCCGGGACCGGGAGGTCAGATACGCAGTATTTT. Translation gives CASSSAGTGRSDTQYF.

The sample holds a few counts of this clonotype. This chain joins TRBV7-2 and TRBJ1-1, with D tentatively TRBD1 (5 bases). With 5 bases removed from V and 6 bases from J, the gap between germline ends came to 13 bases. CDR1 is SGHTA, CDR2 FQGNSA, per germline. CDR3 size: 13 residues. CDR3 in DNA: TGTGCCAGCAGCCCGTGGATAGGGGCTGAAGCTTTCTTT. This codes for CASSPWIGAEAFF.

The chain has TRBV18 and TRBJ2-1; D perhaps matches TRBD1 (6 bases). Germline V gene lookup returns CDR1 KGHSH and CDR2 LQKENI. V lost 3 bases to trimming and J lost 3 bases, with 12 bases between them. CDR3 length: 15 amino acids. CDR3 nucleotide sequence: TGTGCCAGCTCACCGGACAGTAAATTCTACAATGAGCAGTTCTTC. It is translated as CASSPDSKFYNEQFF.

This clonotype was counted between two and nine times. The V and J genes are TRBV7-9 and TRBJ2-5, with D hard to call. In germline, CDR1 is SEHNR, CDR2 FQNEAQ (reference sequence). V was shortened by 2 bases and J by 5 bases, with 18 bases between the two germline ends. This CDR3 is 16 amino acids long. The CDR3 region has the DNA TGTGCCAGCAGCTTACAGTTTGACTCCCTGGGCGAGACCCAGTACTTC. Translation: CASSLQFDSLGETQYF. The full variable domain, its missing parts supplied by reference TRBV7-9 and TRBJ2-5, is DTGVSQNPRHKITKRGQNVTFRCDPISEHNRLYWYRQTLGQGPEFLTYFQNEAQLEKSRLLSDRFSAERPKGSFSTLEIQRTEQGDSAMYLCASSLQFDSLGETQYFGPGTRLLVL.

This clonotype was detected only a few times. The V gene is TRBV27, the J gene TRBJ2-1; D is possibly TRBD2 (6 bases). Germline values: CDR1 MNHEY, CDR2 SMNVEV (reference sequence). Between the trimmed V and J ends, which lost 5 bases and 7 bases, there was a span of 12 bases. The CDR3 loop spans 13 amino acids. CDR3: CASSELASNEQFF. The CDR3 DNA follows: TGTGCCAGCAGTGAACTAGCCTCGAATGAGCAGTTCTTC.

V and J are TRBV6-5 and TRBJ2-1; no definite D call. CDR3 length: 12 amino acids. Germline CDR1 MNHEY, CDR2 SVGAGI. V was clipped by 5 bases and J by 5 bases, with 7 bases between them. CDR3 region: CASSTDDNEQFF. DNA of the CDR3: TGTGCCAGCAGTACGGACGACAATGAGCAGTTCTTC.

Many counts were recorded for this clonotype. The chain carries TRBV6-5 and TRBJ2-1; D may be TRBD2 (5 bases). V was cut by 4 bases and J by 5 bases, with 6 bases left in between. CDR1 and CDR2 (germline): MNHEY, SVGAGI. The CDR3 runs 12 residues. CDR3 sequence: CASSSGNNEQFF. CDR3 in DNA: TGTGCCAGCAGTTCCGGGAACAATGAGCAGTTCTTC.